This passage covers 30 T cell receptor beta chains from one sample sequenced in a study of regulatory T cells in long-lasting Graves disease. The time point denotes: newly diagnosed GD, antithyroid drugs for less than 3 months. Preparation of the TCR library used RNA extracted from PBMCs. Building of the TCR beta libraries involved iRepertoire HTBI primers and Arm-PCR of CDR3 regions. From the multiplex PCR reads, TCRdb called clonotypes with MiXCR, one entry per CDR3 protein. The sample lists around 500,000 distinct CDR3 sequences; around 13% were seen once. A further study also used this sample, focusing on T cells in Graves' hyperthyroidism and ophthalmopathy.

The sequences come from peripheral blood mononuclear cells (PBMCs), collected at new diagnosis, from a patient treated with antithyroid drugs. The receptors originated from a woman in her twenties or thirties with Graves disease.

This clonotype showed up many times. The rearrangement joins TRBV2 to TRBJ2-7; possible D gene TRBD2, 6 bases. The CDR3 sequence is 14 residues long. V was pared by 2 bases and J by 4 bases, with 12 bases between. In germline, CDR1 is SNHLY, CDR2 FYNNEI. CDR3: CASSERGSIYEQYF. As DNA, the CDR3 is TGTGCCAGCAGTGAACGGGGGAGTATTTACGAGCAGTACTTC.

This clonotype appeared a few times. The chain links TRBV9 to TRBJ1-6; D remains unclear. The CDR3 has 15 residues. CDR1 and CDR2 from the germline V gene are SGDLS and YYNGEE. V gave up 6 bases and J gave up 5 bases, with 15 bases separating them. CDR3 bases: TGTGCCAGCACCCCCCGGGCGCTCGATAATTCACCCCTCCACTTT. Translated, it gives CASTPRALDNSPLHF.

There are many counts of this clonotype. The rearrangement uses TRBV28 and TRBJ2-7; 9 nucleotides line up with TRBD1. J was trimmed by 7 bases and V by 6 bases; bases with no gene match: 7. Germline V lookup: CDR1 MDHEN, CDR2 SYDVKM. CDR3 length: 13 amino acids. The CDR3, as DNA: TGTGCCAGCAGGCTACAGGGGGCGAAGGAGCAGTACTTC. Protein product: CASRLQGAKEQYF.

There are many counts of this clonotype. The DNA of the CDR3 is TGTGCCAGCTGGGGACAGACAGTTAATGAAAAACTGTTTTTT. It is translated as CASWGQTVNEKLFF. The chain carries TRBV6-1 and TRBJ1-4; TRBD1 aligns across 7 bases. With 8 bases clipped from V and 4 bases from J, the junction kept 7 bases outside the gene matches. This CDR3 region has 14 residues. The germline V gene has CDR1 MNHNS and CDR2 SASEGT.

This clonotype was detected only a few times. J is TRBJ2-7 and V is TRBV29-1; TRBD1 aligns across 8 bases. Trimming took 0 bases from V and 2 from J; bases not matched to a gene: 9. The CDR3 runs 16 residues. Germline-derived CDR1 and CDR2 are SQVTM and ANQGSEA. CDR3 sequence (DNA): TGCAGCGTTGAAGATTCCGCAGGGGGCAGGCCCTACGAGCAGTACTTC. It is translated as CSVEDSAGGRPYEQYF.

The CDR3 bases are TGTGCCAGCAGCGGTGGGACTACTAGCACAGATACGCAGTATTTT. Its translation: CASSGGTTSTDTQYF. This chain uses TRBV9 with TRBJ2-3; 7 positions agree with TRBD2. This CDR3 has 15 amino acids. The junction had 4 bases not matched to a gene; V was cut back by 3 bases and J by 0 bases. CDR1 SGDLS and CDR2 YYNGEE come from the germline V gene.

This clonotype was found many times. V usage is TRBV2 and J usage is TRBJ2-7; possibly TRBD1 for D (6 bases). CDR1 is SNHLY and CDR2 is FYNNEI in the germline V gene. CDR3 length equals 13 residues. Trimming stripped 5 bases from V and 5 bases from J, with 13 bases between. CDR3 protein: CASSSGTYHEQYF. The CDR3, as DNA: TGTGCCAGCAGTTCCGGGACATATCACGAGCAGTACTTC.

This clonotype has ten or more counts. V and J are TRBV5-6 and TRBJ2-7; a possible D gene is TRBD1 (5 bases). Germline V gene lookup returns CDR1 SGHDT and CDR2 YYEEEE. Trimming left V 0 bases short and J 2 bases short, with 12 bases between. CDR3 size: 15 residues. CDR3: CASSLAGMWAYEQYF. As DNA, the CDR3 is TGTGCCAGCAGCTTGGCAGGGATGTGGGCCTACGAGCAGTACTTC.

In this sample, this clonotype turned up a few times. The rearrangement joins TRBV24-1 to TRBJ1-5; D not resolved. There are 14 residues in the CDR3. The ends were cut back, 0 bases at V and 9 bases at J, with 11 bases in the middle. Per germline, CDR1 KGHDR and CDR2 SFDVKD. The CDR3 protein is CATSDLDSIWPQHF. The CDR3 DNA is TGTGCCACCAGTGATTTGGATTCTATCTGGCCCCAGCATTTT.

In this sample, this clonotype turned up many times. DNA of the CDR3: TGTGCCAGCACGAGAAGGGCCTCTGGAAACACCATATATTTT. Protein product: CASTRRASGNTIYF. The chain combines TRBV28 with TRBJ1-3; D not certain. Germline CDR1 reads MDHEN; CDR2 reads SYDVKM. The CDR3 length is 14 residues. Trimming pared 7 bases from V and 0 bases from J, leaving 10 bases between.

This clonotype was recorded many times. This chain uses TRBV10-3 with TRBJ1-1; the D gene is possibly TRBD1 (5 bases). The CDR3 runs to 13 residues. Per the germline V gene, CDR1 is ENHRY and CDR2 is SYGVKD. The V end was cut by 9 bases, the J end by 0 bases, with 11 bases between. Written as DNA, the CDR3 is TGTGCCATTAAGACAGACATGAACACTGAAGCTTTCTTT. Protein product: CAIKTDMNTEAFF.

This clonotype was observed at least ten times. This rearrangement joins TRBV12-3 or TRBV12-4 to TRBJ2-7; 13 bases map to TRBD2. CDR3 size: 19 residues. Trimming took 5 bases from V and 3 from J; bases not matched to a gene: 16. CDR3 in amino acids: CASSTSGTSGNNPLYEQYF. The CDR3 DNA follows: TGTGCCAGCAGTACATCCGGGACTAGCGGGAACAATCCGCTCTACGAGCAGTACTTC.

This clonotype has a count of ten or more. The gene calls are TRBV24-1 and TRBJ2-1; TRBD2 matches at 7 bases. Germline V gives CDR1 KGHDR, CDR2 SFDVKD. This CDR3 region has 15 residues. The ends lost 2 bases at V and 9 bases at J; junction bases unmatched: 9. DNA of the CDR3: TGTGCCACCAGTGATTCCCCCACTAGCGCCCCTGAGCAGTTCTTC. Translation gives CATSDSPTSAPEQFF.

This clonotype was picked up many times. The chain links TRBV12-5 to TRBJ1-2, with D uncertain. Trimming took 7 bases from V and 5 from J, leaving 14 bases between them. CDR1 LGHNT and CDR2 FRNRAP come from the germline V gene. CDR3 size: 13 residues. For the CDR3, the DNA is TGTGCTAGTGCCTGGGGAGAGGGTTATGGCTACACCTTC. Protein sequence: CASAWGEGYGYTF.

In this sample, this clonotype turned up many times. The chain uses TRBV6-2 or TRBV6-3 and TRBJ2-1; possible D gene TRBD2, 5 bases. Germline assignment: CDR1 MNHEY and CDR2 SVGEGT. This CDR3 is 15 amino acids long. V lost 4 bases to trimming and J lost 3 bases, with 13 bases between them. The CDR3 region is CASSLSSEVYNEQFF. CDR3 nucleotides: TGTGCCAGCAGTTTGTCGTCGGAGGTCTACAATGAGCAGTTCTTC.

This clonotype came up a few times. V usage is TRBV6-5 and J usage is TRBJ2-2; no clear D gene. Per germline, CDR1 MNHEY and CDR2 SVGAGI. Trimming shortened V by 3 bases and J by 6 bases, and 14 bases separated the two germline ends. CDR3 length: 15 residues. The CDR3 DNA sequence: TGTGCCAGCAGTTATGTTTTAGTGTCGTCCGGGGAGCTGTTTTTT. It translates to CASSYVLVSSGELFF.

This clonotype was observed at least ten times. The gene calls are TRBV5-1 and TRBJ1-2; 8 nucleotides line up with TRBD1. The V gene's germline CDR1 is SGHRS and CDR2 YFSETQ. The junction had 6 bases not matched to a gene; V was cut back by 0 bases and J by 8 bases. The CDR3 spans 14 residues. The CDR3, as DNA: TGCGCCAGCAGCTTGGCAGGGGGCGAGGAAGGCTACACCTTC. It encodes CASSLAGGEEGYTF. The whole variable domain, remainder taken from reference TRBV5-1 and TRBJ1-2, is KAGVTQTPRYLIKTRGQQVTLSCSPISGHRSVSWYQQTPGQGLQFLFEYFSETQRNKGNFPGRFSGRQFSNSRSEMNVSTLELGDSALYLCASSLAGGEEGYTFGSGTRLTVV.

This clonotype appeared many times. The CDR3 loop reads CASAWGTGRIVELFF. CDR3 in DNA: TGTGCCAGTGCCTGGGGGACAGGGAGGATCGTGGAGCTGTTTTTT. The chain joins TRBV19 to TRBJ2-2; 9 bases map to TRBD1. The CDR3 has 15 residues. Per germline, CDR1 LNHDA and CDR2 SQIVND (reference sequence). Unmatched junction bases numbered 14, after V lost 8 bases and J lost 10 bases.

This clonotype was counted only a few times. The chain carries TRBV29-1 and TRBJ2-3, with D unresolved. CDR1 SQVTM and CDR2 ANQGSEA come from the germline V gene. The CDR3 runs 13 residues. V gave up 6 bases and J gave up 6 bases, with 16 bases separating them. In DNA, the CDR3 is TGCAGCGTCACGGGTCTCGTCGGGGATACGCAGTATTTT. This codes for CSVTGLVGDTQYF.

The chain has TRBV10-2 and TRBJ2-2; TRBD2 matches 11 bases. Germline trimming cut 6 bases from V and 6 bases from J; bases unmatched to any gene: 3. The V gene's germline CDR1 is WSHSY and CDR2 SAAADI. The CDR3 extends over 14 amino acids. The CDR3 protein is CASSDSGRAGELFF. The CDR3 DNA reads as TGCGCCAGCAGCGATAGCGGGAGGGCCGGGGAGCTGTTTTTT.

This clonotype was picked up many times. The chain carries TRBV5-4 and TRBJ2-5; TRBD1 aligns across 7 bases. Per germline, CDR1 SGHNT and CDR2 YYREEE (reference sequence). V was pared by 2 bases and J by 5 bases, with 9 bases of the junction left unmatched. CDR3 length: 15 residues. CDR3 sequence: CASSFRQGSYETQYF. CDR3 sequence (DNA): TGTGCCAGCAGCTTCAGACAGGGATCGTACGAGACCCAGTACTTC.

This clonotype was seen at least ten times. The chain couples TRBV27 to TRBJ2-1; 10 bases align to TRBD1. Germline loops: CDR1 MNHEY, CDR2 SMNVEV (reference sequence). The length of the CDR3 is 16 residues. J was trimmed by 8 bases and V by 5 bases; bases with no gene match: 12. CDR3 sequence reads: CASSKNPGQGRDEQFF. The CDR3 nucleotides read TGTGCCAGCAGTAAAAACCCGGGACAGGGGCGGGATGAGCAGTTCTTC.

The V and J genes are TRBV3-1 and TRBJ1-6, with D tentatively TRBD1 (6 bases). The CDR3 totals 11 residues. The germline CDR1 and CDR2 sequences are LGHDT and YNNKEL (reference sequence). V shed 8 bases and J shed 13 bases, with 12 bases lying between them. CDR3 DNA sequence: TGTGCCAGCGGACAGCCGATTCCCCTCCACTTT. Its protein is CASGQPIPLHF.

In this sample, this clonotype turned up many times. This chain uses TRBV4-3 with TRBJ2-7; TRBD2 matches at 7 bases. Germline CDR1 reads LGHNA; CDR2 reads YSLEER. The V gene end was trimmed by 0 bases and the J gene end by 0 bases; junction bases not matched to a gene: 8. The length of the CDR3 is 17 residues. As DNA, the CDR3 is TGCGCCAGCAGCCAAGATCGCGGGGGAATTAGCTCCTACGAGCAGTACTTC. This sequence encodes CASSQDRGGISSYEQYF.

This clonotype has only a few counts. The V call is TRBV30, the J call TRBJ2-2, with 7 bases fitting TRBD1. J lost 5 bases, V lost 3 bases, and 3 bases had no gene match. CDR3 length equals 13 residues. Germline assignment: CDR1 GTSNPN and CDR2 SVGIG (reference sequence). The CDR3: CAWSEQGTGELFF. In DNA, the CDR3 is TGTGCCTGGAGCGAACAGGGGACCGGGGAGCTGTTTTTT.

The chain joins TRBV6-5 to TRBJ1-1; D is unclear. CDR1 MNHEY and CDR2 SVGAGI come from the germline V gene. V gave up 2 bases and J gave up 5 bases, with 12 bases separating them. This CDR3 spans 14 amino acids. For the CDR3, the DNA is TGTGCCAGCAGTTACGGATTCCGGCGAACTGAAGCTTTCTTT. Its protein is CASSYGFRRTEAFF.

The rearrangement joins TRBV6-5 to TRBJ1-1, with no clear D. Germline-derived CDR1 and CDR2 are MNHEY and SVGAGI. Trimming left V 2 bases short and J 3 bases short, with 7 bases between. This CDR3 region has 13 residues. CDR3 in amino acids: CASSYEAYTEAFF. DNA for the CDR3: TGTGCCAGCAGTTACGAAGCTTACACTGAAGCTTTCTTT.

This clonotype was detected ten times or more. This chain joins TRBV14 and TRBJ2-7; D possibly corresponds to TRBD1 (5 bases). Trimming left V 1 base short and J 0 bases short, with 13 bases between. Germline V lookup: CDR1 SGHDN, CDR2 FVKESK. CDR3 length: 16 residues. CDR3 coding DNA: TGTGCCAGCAGCCAAGGTTTCTACAGGACCTCCTACGAGCAGTACTTC. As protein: CASSQGFYRTSYEQYF.

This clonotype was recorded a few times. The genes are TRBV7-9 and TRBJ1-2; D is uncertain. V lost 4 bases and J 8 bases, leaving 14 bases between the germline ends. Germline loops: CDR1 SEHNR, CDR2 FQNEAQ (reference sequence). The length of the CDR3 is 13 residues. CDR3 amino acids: CASSSRLIGGYTF. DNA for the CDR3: TGTGCCAGCAGCTCCCGCCTGATCGGCGGCTACACCTTC.

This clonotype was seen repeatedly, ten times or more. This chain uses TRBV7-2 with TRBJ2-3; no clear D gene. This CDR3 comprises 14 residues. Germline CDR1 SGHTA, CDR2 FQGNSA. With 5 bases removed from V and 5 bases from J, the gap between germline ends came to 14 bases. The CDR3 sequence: CASSQETPGDTQYF. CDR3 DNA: TGTGCCAGCAGCCAAGAAACACCGGGAGATACGCAGTATTTT. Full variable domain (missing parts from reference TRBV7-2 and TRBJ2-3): GAGVSQSPSNKVTEKGKDVELRCDPISGHTALYWYRQSLGQGLEFLIYFQGNSAPDKSGLPSDRFSAERTGGSVSTLTIQRTQQEDSAVYLCASSQETPGDTQYFGPGTRLTVL.